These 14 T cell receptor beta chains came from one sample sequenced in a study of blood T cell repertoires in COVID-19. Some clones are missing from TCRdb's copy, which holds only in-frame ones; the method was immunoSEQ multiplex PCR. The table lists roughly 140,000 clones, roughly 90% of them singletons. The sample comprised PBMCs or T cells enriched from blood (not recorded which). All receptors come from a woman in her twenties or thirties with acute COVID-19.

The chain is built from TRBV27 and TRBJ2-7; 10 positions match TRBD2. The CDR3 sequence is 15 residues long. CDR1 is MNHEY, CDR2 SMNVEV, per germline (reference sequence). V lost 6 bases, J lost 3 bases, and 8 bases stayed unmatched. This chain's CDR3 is CASRKKGLAIYEQYF. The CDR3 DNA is TGTGCCAGCAGAAAGAAGGGACTAGCGATCTACGAGCAGTACTTC.

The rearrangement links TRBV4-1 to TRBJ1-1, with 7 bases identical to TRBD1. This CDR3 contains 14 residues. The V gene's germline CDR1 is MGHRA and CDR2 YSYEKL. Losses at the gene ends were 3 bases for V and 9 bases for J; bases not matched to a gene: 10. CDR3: CASSQDPGQPQAFF. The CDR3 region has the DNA TGCGCCAGCAGCCAGGATCCGGGACAGCCCCAAGCTTTCTTT.

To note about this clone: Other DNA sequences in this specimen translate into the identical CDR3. CDR3 in DNA: TGTGCCAGCAGAACGGGACAGGGGAATTCACCCCTCCACTTT. It translates to CASRTGQGNSPLHF. The chain recombines TRBV28 with TRBJ1-6; 10 nucleotides align to TRBD1. This CDR3 comprises 14 residues. Germline loops: CDR1 MDHEN, CDR2 SYDVKM. Trimming cost V 6 bases and J 7 bases; bases outside gene matches: 3. Based on the CDR3 plus reference TRBV28 and TRBJ1-6, the full variable domain is DVKVTQSSRYLVKRTGEKVFLECVQDMDHENMFWYRQDPGLGLRLIYFSYDVKMKEKGDIPEGYSVSREKKERFSLILESASTNQTSMYLCASRTGQGNSPLHFGNGTRLTVT.

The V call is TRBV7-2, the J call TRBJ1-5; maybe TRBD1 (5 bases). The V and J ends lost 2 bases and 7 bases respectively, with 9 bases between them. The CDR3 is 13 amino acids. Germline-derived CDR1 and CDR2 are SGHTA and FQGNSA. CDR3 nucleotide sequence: TGTGCCAGCAGCTTAAGGGGAGGACAGCCCCAGCATTTT. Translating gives CASSLRGGQPQHF.

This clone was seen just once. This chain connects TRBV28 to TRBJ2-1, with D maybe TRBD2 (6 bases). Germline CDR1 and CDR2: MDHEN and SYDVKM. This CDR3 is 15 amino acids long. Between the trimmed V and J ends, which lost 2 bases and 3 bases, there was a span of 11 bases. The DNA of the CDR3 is TGTGCCAGCAGTTTAATAGCGGCGAGCTACAATGAGCAGTTCTTC. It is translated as CASSLIAASYNEQFF.

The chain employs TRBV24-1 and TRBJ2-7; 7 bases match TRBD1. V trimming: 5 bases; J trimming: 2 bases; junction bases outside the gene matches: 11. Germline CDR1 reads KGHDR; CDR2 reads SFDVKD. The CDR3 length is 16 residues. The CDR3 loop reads CATSATTGLRPYEQYF. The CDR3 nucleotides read TGTGCCACCAGTGCTACGACAGGGCTTCGACCCTACGAGCAGTACTTC.

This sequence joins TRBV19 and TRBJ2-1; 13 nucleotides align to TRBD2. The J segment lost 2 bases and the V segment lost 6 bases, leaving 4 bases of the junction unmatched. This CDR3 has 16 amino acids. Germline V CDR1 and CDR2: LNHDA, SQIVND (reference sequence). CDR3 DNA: TGTGCCAGTAGAACTAGCGGGAGGGGGGCCTACAATGAGCAGTTCTTC. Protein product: CASRTSGRGAYNEQFF.

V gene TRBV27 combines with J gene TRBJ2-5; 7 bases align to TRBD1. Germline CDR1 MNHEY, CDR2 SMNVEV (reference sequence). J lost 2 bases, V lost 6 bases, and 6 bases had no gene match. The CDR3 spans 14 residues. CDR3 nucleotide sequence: TGTGCCAGCAGCAAGGGGGCGCCTCAAGAGACCCAGTACTTC. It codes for CASSKGAPQETQYF.

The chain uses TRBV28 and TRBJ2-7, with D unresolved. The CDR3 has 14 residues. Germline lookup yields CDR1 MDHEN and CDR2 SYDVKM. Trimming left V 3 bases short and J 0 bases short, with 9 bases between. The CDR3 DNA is TGTGCCAGCAGTTTGCGCGTCAACTCCTACGAGCAGTACTTC. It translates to CASSLRVNSYEQYF.

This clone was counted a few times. The CDR3 region is CASSAGDGNQPQHF. CDR3 sequence (DNA): TGTGCCAGCAGTGCGGGGGACGGCAATCAGCCCCAGCATTTT. This sequence joins TRBV9 and TRBJ1-5; D may be TRBD1 (5 bases). The CDR3 runs 14 residues. V lost 5 bases, J lost 2 bases, and 11 bases lay in between. Germline V gene data show CDR1 as SGDLS and CDR2 as YYNGEE.

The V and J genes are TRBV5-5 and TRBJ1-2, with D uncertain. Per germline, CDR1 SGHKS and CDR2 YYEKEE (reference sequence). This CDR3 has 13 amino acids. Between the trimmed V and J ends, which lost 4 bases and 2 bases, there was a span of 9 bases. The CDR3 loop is CASSLGLNYGYTF. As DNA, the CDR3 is TGTGCCAGCAGCCTAGGACTGAACTATGGCTACACCTTC.

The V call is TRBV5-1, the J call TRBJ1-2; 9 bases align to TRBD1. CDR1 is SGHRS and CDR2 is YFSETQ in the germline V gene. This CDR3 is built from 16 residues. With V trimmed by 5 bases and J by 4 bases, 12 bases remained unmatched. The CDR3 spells CASSPKGGQGTYGYTF. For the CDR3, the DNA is TGCGCCAGCAGTCCGAAAGGGGGACAGGGAACCTATGGCTACACCTTC.

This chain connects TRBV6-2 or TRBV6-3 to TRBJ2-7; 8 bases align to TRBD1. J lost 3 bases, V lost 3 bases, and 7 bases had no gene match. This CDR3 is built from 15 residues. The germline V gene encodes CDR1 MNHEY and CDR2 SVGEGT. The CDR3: CASSYLGTGVYEQYF. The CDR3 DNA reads TGTGCCAGCAGTTATTTGGGGACAGGCGTCTACGAGCAGTACTTC.

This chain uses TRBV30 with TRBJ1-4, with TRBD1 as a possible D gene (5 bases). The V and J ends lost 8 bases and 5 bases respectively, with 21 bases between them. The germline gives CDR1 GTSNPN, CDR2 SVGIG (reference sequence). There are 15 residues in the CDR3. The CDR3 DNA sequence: TGTGCCGGCCAACAGTTACAGGAACCGAATGAAAAACTGTTTTTT. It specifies CAGQQLQEPNEKLFF.